This TCR beta chain was sequenced in a study of blood T cell repertoires in COVID-19. Study information: Sources were T cells, B-cell-depleted T cells, or PBMCs; the material itself was cDNA or gDNA.

Enrollees, about 18 to 89 years old, lived in approximately 25 US areas. Participants were placed into cohorts based on the clinical history they reported. Clones were sequenced by immunoSEQ multiplex PCR, and TCRdb holds only the in-frame ones, with some missing. This table holds roughly 180,000 clones, more than 65% found once. This receptor was obtained from a woman aged 40 to 50 with acute COVID-19. The sequencing sample was made of PBMCs or T cells enriched from blood (not recorded which).

Here the CDR3 reads CASSLGQTYTDTQYF. DNA for the CDR3: TGCGCCAGCAGCTTGGGACAAACCTACACAGATACGCAGTATTTT. This chain connects TRBV5-1 to TRBJ2-3; D call uncertain. The CDR3 consists of 15 residues. The V gene's germline CDR1 is SGHRS and CDR2 YFSETQ. The V end was cut by 0 bases, the J end by 2 bases, with 10 bases between.